This record covers a single TCR beta chain. Study processing details: The assay estimated nucleated cells by amplifying reference gene primers. Produced via immunoSEQ multiplex PCR; TCRdb's table is partial and in-frame only. V and J calls plus clone size are reproduced from that table; the DNA served to infer D and trimming. The sample has 260,000 or so clones; around 90% are singletons. This specimen belongs to a study of blood T cell repertoires in COVID-19. Study information: The origin of the acute and convalescent COVID-19 samples was the United States, Italy and Spain. The analysed material was cDNA or gDNA that came from T cells, B-cell-depleted T cells, or PBMCs.

This TCR was sampled from a woman aged 25-40 years with acute COVID-19. Input material: PBMCs or T cells enriched from blood (not recorded which).

DNA for the CDR3: TGTGCCATCAGTGCTGACAGGGGTAACTATGGCTACACCTTC. This translates into CAISADRGNYGYTF. The genes are TRBV10-3 and TRBJ1-2; the match to TRBD1 covers 8 bases. V dropped 4 bases and J dropped 1; count of bases not matched to a gene: 2. The CDR3 has 14 amino acids. Germline V gene lookup returns CDR1 ENHRY and CDR2 SYGVKD.